The subject of this entry is one TCR beta chain. Its matching antigen is unknown. The data were obtained in a study of shared clonotypes between healthy human individuals. Study context: Each donor had three CD4 naive, three CD4 memory, two CD8 naive and one CD8 memory plate. Whole-study findings and limits: Sequencing depth was predicted to influence how clonotypes are shared among donors.

The material for each subset, its genomic DNA, was split evenly across several immunoSEQ plates. Repertoires were generated with immunoSEQ multiplex PCR, while TCRdb's copy carries only in-frame clones and drops some. In the table there are 1.5 million to 2.5 million clones, about 94% of which are singletons. CD45RO-negative, CCR7-selected cells formed the naive CD8 fraction, which excluded terminally differentiated effector memory CD45RA+ cells. The source of this sequence is a man between 18 and 29 years old in good health. The sequenced sample consisted of naive CD8+ T cells sorted from blood.

DNA of the CDR3: TGTGCCAGCAGTGACGGCCAGTATGGCTACACCTTC. It codes for CASSDGQYGYTF. This chain connects TRBV6-4 to TRBJ1-2; no clear D gene. V shed 2 bases and J shed 5 bases, with 6 bases lying between them. Per germline, CDR1 MRHNA and CDR2 SNTAGT. The CDR3 is made up of 12 amino acids.